This entry lists 5 T cell receptor beta chains sequenced from one sample in a study of blood T cell repertoires in COVID-19. Using immunoSEQ multiplex PCR, the repertoire was profiled, and TCRdb retains in-frame clones only, with some absent. The sample has fewer than 250,000 clones, approximately 85% seen once. Material: peripheral blood. The receptors come from a woman aged 65 to 85 with acute or convalescent COVID-19.

This chain uses TRBV4-1 with TRBJ2-1; D may be TRBD2 (7 bases). The germline CDR1 and CDR2 sequences are MGHRA and YSYEKL. The CDR3 consists of 15 residues. V lost 0 bases to trimming and J lost 7 bases, with 13 bases between them. The CDR3 protein is CASSQEEGGGNEQFF. CDR3 nucleotide sequence: TGCGCCAGCAGCCAAGAAGAGGGGGGGGGTAATGAGCAGTTCTTC.

This chain uses TRBV6-2 or TRBV6-3 with TRBJ2-5, with D possibly being TRBD1 (6 bases). V lost 2 bases and J 7 bases, leaving 17 bases between the germline ends. Germline V CDR1 and CDR2: MNHEY, SVGEGT. CDR3 length: 15 residues. The CDR3 sequence: CASSYPGHQRATQYF. The CDR3 DNA sequence: TGTGCCAGCAGTTACCCGGGACATCAGAGGGCGACCCAGTACTTC.

This clone was recorded once. The chain employs TRBV4-3 and TRBJ1-2, with a weak D call TRBD1 (5 bases). Germline V gene sequence: CDR1 LGHNA, CDR2 YSLEER. The CDR3 loop spans 15 amino acids. V dropped 0 bases and J dropped 3 bases, with 11 bases sitting between them. The CDR3 nucleotides are TGCGCCAGCAGCCAAGATTCAGGGATTGACTATGGCTACACCTTC. Translated, it gives CASSQDSGIDYGYTF.

The chain couples TRBV6-5 to TRBJ1-5; 7 nucleotides align to TRBD1. The CDR3 has 14 residues. V lost 6 bases and J lost 6; bases outside the gene matches: 8. The germline CDR1 and CDR2 sequences are MNHEY and SVGAGI. The CDR3 DNA sequence: TGTGCCAGCAGCCGTCAGGGGGATGGTCAGCCCCAGCATTTT. Translated, it gives CASSRQGDGQPQHF.

The chain uses TRBV10-3 and TRBJ2-1, with 7 bases that match TRBD2. Germline V gives CDR1 ENHRY, CDR2 SYGVKD. V lost 7 bases to trimming and J lost 3 bases; unmatched junction nucleotides: 9. This CDR3 contains 15 residues. CDR3 loop: CAITPTGGGYNEQFF. For the CDR3, the DNA is TGTGCCATCACCCCGACTGGCGGGGGCTACAATGAGCAGTTCTTC.